The rows below give T cell receptor beta chains drawn from one sample of a study of OX40 agonist ivuxolimab in advanced cancers. Some clones are missing from TCRdb's copy, which holds only in-frame ones; the method was immunoSEQ multiplex PCR. The table has 25,000 to 35,000 clones, 75% to 90% seen once. Sequencing was performed on CD4+ or CD8+ T cells sorted from blood, taken in a trial of the OX40 agonist ivuxolimab. Receptors originate from an adult with an advanced solid tumor such as melanoma, head and neck, liver or kidney cancer. Each CDR3 is given with its conserved first and last residue. Each record gives: D gene, J gene, CDR3 length, clone size, V gene, CDR3 DNA, CDR3 protein. The D gene is left open where the match is weak. Size values are once, few and many counts, or a class for expanded clones, and some rows have none.

d_gene: TRBD1
j_gene: TRBJ1-3
len: 14
abundance: -
v_gene: TRBV5-4
CDR3nt: TGTGCCAGCAGTTGGGCAGTGACAGGGTCCACCATATATTTT
CDR3aa: CASSWAVTGSTIYF

d_gene: TRBD2
j_gene: TRBJ2-3
len: 17
abundance: -
v_gene: TRBV7-9
CDR3nt: TGTGCCAGCAGCACCCTCACTAGCGGGGAGCTCACAGATACGCAGTATTTT
CDR3aa: CASSTLTSGELTDTQYF

d_gene: -
j_gene: TRBJ2-1
len: 15
abundance: -
v_gene: TRBV7-8
CDR3nt: TGTGCCAGCAGCTTCCGTGGGAGCTCCTACAATGAGCAGTTCTTC
CDR3aa: CASSFRGSSYNEQFF

d_gene: TRBD2
j_gene: TRBJ2-3
len: 13
abundance: -
v_gene: TRBV6-1
CDR3nt: TGTGCCAGCAAGAAGCGGGGGGAATATACGCAGTATTTT
CDR3aa: CASKKRGEYTQYF

d_gene: TRBD1
j_gene: TRBJ2-7
len: 14
abundance: few
v_gene: TRBV5-4
CDR3nt: TGTGCCAGCAGCTATGGGGACAGAGACTACGAGCAGTACTTC
CDR3aa: CASSYGDRDYEQYF

d_gene: TRBD1
j_gene: TRBJ1-1
len: 18
abundance: -
v_gene: TRBV29-1
CDR3nt: TGCAGCGTTGATGGGGGGACAGTCCCCGCGGGAATGAACACTGAAGCTTTCTTT
CDR3aa: CSVDGGTVPAGMNTEAFF

d_gene: TRBD2
j_gene: TRBJ2-7
len: 15
abundance: -
v_gene: TRBV5-1
CDR3nt: TGCGCCAGCAGCTTCCTAGCGGGGGAGTCCTACGAGCAGTACTTC
CDR3aa: CASSFLAGESYEQYF

d_gene: TRBD2
j_gene: TRBJ2-3
len: 12
abundance: once
v_gene: TRBV6-1
CDR3nt: TGTGCCAGCAAAGCGGGGACGGATACGCAGTATTTT
CDR3aa: CASKAGTDTQYF

d_gene: -
j_gene: TRBJ2-2
len: 16
abundance: -
v_gene: TRBV7-2
CDR3nt: TGTGCCAGCAGCTTCCTGGTACAGGGTACCACCGGGGAGCTGTTTTTT
CDR3aa: CASSFLVQGTTGELFF

d_gene: -
j_gene: TRBJ2-5
len: 12
abundance: -
v_gene: TRBV25-1
CDR3nt: TGTGCCAGCAGTGAACCTTCGGAGACCCAGTACTTC
CDR3aa: CASSEPSETQYF

d_gene: -
j_gene: TRBJ2-3
len: 16
abundance: once
v_gene: TRBV7-9
CDR3nt: TGTGCCAGCAGCTTAAGCCCTAAGGGCGGCACAGATACGCAGTATTTT
CDR3aa: CASSLSPKGGTDTQYF

d_gene: -
j_gene: TRBJ2-2
len: 17
abundance: -
v_gene: TRBV7-8
CDR3nt: TGTGCCAGCAGCTTCGAGGGCTTAGGGGGGTACACCGGGGAGCTGTTTTTT
CDR3aa: CASSFEGLGGYTGELFF

d_gene: -
j_gene: TRBJ2-7
len: 14
abundance: once
v_gene: TRBV6-5
CDR3nt: TGTGCCAGCCCATCACGACAGGACCCCTACGAGCAGTACTTC
CDR3aa: CASPSRQDPYEQYF

d_gene: -
j_gene: TRBJ1-1
len: 16
abundance: -
v_gene: TRBV4-1
CDR3nt: TGCGCCAGCAGCCAAGATAGGGGAACTACGAACACTGAAGCTTTCTTT
CDR3aa: CASSQDRGTTNTEAFF

d_gene: -
j_gene: TRBJ1-5
len: 14
abundance: once
v_gene: TRBV5-5
CDR3nt: TGTGCCAGCAGCTTTTCGCAGAGCAATCAGCCCCAGCATTTT
CDR3aa: CASSFSQSNQPQHF

d_gene: TRBD2
j_gene: TRBJ2-2
len: 15
abundance: -
v_gene: TRBV7-2
CDR3nt: TGTGCCAGCAGCCCCAGACTAGCGGGGACCGGGGAGCTGTTTTTT
CDR3aa: CASSPRLAGTGELFF

d_gene: TRBD2
j_gene: TRBJ2-1
len: 14
abundance: -
v_gene: TRBV2
CDR3nt: TGTGCCAGCATCCAGACTAGCGGGGGAAATGAGCAGTTCTTC
CDR3aa: CASIQTSGGNEQFF

d_gene: -
j_gene: TRBJ2-7
len: 14
abundance: -
v_gene: TRBV14
CDR3nt: TGTGCCAGCAGCCAAGTCCCGAGTGTTTACGAGCAGTACTTC
CDR3aa: CASSQVPSVYEQYF

d_gene: TRBD1
j_gene: TRBJ2-5
len: 16
abundance: -
v_gene: TRBV6-6
CDR3nt: TGTGCCAGCAGTTACCCGACGACAGGGTTCGGAGAGACCCAGTACTTC
CDR3aa: CASSYPTTGFGETQYF

d_gene: TRBD1
j_gene: TRBJ2-7
len: 13
abundance: -
v_gene: TRBV19
CDR3nt: TGTGCCAGTAGTTGGGGACAGGGCTACGAGCAGTACTTC
CDR3aa: CASSWGQGYEQYF

d_gene: -
j_gene: TRBJ2-7
len: 16
abundance: -
v_gene: TRBV28
CDR3nt: TGTGCCAGCAGCCTGGTAGTGACAGAGGTTACCTACGAGCAGTACTTC
CDR3aa: CASSLVVTEVTYEQYF

d_gene: TRBD1
j_gene: TRBJ2-2
len: 16
abundance: -
v_gene: TRBV18
CDR3nt: TGTGCCAGCTCACCCCGACAGGGGCGGAACACCGGGGAGCTGTTTTTT
CDR3aa: CASSPRQGRNTGELFF

d_gene: TRBD1
j_gene: TRBJ1-1
len: 14
abundance: once
v_gene: TRBV5-1
CDR3nt: TGCGCCAGCAGCTGGACAGGGAAGAACACTGAAGCTTTCTTT
CDR3aa: CASSWTGKNTEAFF

d_gene: -
j_gene: TRBJ1-5
len: 14
abundance: -
v_gene: TRBV27
CDR3nt: TGTGCCAGCAGTCTCATAGGCGTAAATCAGCCCCAGCATTTT
CDR3aa: CASSLIGVNQPQHF

d_gene: -
j_gene: TRBJ2-1
len: 16
abundance: -
v_gene: TRBV5-1
CDR3nt: TGCGCCAGCAGCTGGGCCGGGACAAGAGGGTGGAATGAGCAGTTCTTC
CDR3aa: CASSWAGTRGWNEQFF

d_gene: -
j_gene: TRBJ1-5
len: 14
abundance: -
v_gene: TRBV5-5
CDR3nt: TGTGCCAGCAGCAAGGAGAGTAGGAACCAGCCCCAGCATTTT
CDR3aa: CASSKESRNQPQHF

d_gene: -
j_gene: TRBJ1-2
len: 15
abundance: -
v_gene: TRBV6-5
CDR3nt: TGTGCCAGCAGTTACGCCGAGGACGGAAGATATGGCTACACCTTC
CDR3aa: CASSYAEDGRYGYTF

d_gene: -
j_gene: TRBJ1-3
len: 14
abundance: -
v_gene: TRBV7-8
CDR3nt: TGTGCCAGCAGCCCGTCCCCGTCAGGAAACACCATATATTTT
CDR3aa: CASSPSPSGNTIYF

d_gene: -
j_gene: TRBJ1-2
len: 14
abundance: -
v_gene: TRBV7-9
CDR3nt: TGTGCCAGCAGCTTTGGCGGGCCTAACTATGGCTACACCTTC
CDR3aa: CASSFGGPNYGYTF

d_gene: TRBD1
j_gene: TRBJ1-1
len: 15
abundance: few
v_gene: TRBV4-1
CDR3nt: TGCGCCAGCAGCCCGACCCAGGGGGCAGGAAGTGAAGCTTTCTTT
CDR3aa: CASSPTQGAGSEAFF

d_gene: -
j_gene: TRBJ1-1
len: 15
abundance: once
v_gene: TRBV19
CDR3nt: TGTGCCAGTAGTATAATCCCAAGGGGGACCACTGAAGCTTTCTTT
CDR3aa: CASSIIPRGTTEAFF

d_gene: -
j_gene: TRBJ1-1
len: 14
abundance: -
v_gene: TRBV4-1
CDR3nt: TGCGCCAGCAGCTATCATTGGGTTGACACTGAAGCTTTCTTT
CDR3aa: CASSYHWVDTEAFF

d_gene: TRBD1
j_gene: TRBJ1-6
len: 15
abundance: -
v_gene: TRBV5-1
CDR3nt: TGCGCCAGCAGCTTAGACAGGGGGCATAATTCACCCCTCCACTTT
CDR3aa: CASSLDRGHNSPLHF

d_gene: -
j_gene: TRBJ2-7
len: 15
abundance: -
v_gene: TRBV5-1
CDR3nt: TGCGCCAGCAGCTTGGCACTTGGGGCGAGATACGAGCAGTACTTC
CDR3aa: CASSLALGARYEQYF

d_gene: -
j_gene: TRBJ1-3
len: 16
abundance: -
v_gene: TRBV27
CDR3nt: TGTGCCAGCAGCCCCTTCGGTCCCCTCTCTGGAAACACCATATATTTT
CDR3aa: CASSPFGPLSGNTIYF

d_gene: -
j_gene: TRBJ2-3
len: 15
abundance: once
v_gene: TRBV7-9
CDR3nt: TGTGCCAGCAGCTTAGGACAGACTAGCACAGATACGCAGTATTTT
CDR3aa: CASSLGQTSTDTQYF

d_gene: -
j_gene: TRBJ1-1
len: 13
abundance: few
v_gene: TRBV25-1
CDR3nt: TGTGCCAGCACCCGAGGGGGGTACACTGAAGCTTTCTTT
CDR3aa: CASTRGGYTEAFF

d_gene: TRBD1
j_gene: TRBJ1-2
len: 13
abundance: -
v_gene: TRBV5-4
CDR3nt: TGTGCCAGCAGTTCACAGGGGAACTATGGCTACACCTTC
CDR3aa: CASSSQGNYGYTF

d_gene: -
j_gene: TRBJ2-1
len: 16
abundance: -
v_gene: TRBV9
CDR3nt: TGTGCCAGCAGCGCCAGACAGGCCTCTGGGAGGAATGAGCAGTTCTTC
CDR3aa: CASSARQASGRNEQFF

d_gene: TRBD1
j_gene: TRBJ1-2
len: 15
abundance: -
v_gene: TRBV27
CDR3nt: TGTGCCAGCAGTTTATACAGGGGAGGAGACTATGGCTACACCTTC
CDR3aa: CASSLYRGGDYGYTF

d_gene: TRBD2
j_gene: TRBJ2-3
len: 15
abundance: -
v_gene: TRBV25-1
CDR3nt: TGTGCCAGCAGTCCACCCTTAGCGGGGGCAGATACGCAGTATTTT
CDR3aa: CASSPPLAGADTQYF

d_gene: TRBD1
j_gene: TRBJ2-7
len: 13
abundance: -
v_gene: TRBV5-4
CDR3nt: TGTGCCAGCTACAACAGGGGCGACTACGAGCAGTACTTC
CDR3aa: CASYNRGDYEQYF

d_gene: TRBD2
j_gene: TRBJ2-3
len: 16
abundance: -
v_gene: TRBV7-6
CDR3nt: TGTGCCAGCAGCTTAGCGGGGGGGACGAACACAGATACGCAGTATTTT
CDR3aa: CASSLAGGTNTDTQYF

d_gene: -
j_gene: TRBJ2-5
len: 15
abundance: -
v_gene: TRBV5-1
CDR3nt: TGCGCCAGCAGCTTCGAACAGGGAAGGTTGGAGACCCAGTACTTC
CDR3aa: CASSFEQGRLETQYF